This T cell receptor (beta chain) was documented in a study of Graves' ophthalmopathy and Graves' hyperthyroidism (dated by TCRdb to 2016 to 2018). Study-level background: Peripheral blood was collected before any treatment was given, at the time of initial diagnosis. To tell Graves' ophthalmopathy apart from Graves' hyperthyroidism, and to predict which patients would progress to ophthalmopathy, the study relied on TCR beta repertoire signatures. In total, 135 blood samples were TCR-sequenced: fewer than 50 ophthalmopathy, roughly 77 hyperthyroidism and about 17 hyperthyroidism-to-ophthalmopathy patients. A discovery set of 95 to 100 patients (43 ophthalmopathy, 55 to 60 stable hyperthyroidism) was enrolled to explore V-J signatures distinguishing ophthalmopathy from hyperthyroidism. An independent validation cohort was composed of some 18 hyperthyroidism patients and some 16 patients who later progressed from hyperthyroidism to ophthalmopathy. In over 5 hyperthyroidism patients, the T-cell repertoire of thyroid tissue was compared with the T-cell repertoire of blood. After sampling, hyperthyroidism patients received methimazole starting at 30 mg daily, and ophthalmopathy patients received high-dose intravenous methylprednisolone.

For repertoire sequencing, the TCR beta CDR3 regions were amplified from RNA transcripts. A first-round RT-PCR used HTBI primers with the Qiagen OneStep RT-PCR kit, followed by a second-round multiplex PCR, size selection and purification. The libraries underwent paired-end sequencing with 100 bp reads on an Illumina HiSeq2000. Regarding the original processing steps: SOAPnuke was used to process the reads, throwing out any read that had adapters, had uncalled bases, had a mean Phred below 15, or lacked an exact constant-primer or identifier match. COPE v1.2.5 was used to merge high-quality paired reads. Each unique nucleotide sequence was defined as a clonotype, and clonotypes were aligned to IMGT TRB V, D and J references with MiTCR v1.1. Only V-J combinations with frequency above 0.0001 were analysed, covering over 99% of repertoires. For each V-J combination, a TCR clonal expansion and chaos score was defined as the ratio of F50 clonal expansion to chaos observed in the TCRdist matrix. Welch's t-statistics and random forest were used to reduce features to approximately 13 V-J combinations, which were fed into a naive Bayes classifier. The similarity between thyroid and blood repertoires was quantified using the Morisita-Horn index. Clones were called with MiXCR by TCRdb after fastp trimmed the public reads at Q25, and only in-frame beta chains were retained. For every CDR3 protein sequence, its rows merge into one entry that carries the most common genes and DNA. The V and J calls were not made by the authors but by TCRdb's processing. The table for this sample lists 300,000 to 400,000 distinct CDR3 sequences; 15% to 20% of them were counted only once. Of the sample, around an eighth is held by the ten largest clones.

With regard to this clonotype: Its antigen is currently not known. It has no much larger one-base neighbor in the sample; base qualities were not kept.

Here is what the overall study found, with its caveats: Sample size was not statistically predetermined, and group allocation was not concealed from the investigators. Most expanded thyroid clonotypes with frequency above 0.001 were also detected in blood, suggesting blood repertoires may reflect the thyroid immune response. In cross-validation, the 13-signature model distinguished ophthalmopathy from stable hyperthyroidism with less than 90% sensitivity and approximately 81% specificity, while in the test set the corresponding values were about 80% and 75%. In validation, the model predicted ophthalmopathy progression with roughly 68% sensitivity and approximately 78% specificity; approximately 12 predicted patients were CT-confirmed with GO in a median of around 6 months.

The ophthalmopathy patients had moderately to severely active disease, with a Clinical Activity Score of 3 or higher, a NOSPECS grade of 4 or higher, and a disease duration of less than 3 months. Patients with other autoimmune diseases, uncontrolled infections, pregnancy or lactation were excluded. Diagnosis relied on clinical symptoms, serum thyroxine, TRAb, thyroid ultrasound and orbital computed tomography. Using Ficoll-Paque density gradient centrifugation, PBMCs were isolated from 9.5 to 10 ml of fresh peripheral blood. Total RNA was extracted with Trizol reagent and quality-checked on an Agilent 2100 Bioanalyzer. A distance of 8 bases separates the germline ends of V and J, which lose 3 bases and 3 bases respectively. CDR1 and CDR2, looked up from the germline V gene, are MGHRA and YSYEKL. From the cysteine through the phenylalanine, the CDR3 covers 13 amino acids. CDR3 DNA only is kept here, 39 bases in frame from base 1.

The specimen was peripheral blood. The sequence joins TRBV4-1 to TRBJ1-1; no confident D gene assignment can be made. The origin of this receptor is an adult man with Graves' ophthalmopathy. The DNA sequence is given as TGCGCCAGCAGCCAGATTATGGACACTGAAGCTTTCTTT. Its protein reads: CASSQIMDTEAFF.